Shown below are 4 T cell receptor beta chains from a single sample sequenced in a study of blood T cell repertoires in COVID-19. Produced via immunoSEQ multiplex PCR; TCRdb's table is partial and in-frame only. The table shows fewer than 250,000 clones, with about 85% occurring only once. The material sequenced was peripheral blood. The source is a woman aged 80 or over with COVID-19, enrolled during active disease.

The rearrangement joins TRBV30 to TRBJ1-2; D possibly corresponds to TRBD1 (6 bases). V was trimmed by 1 base and J by 4 bases, leaving 10 bases between them. The CDR3 is 13 residues long. Germline CDR1 and CDR2: GTSNPN and SVGIG (reference sequence). The DNA of the CDR3 is TGTGCCTGGAGTGGACAGGTTGGCTATGGCTACACCTTC. Its protein is CAWSGQVGYGYTF.

The chain links TRBV6-5 to TRBJ1-2, with TRBD1 identical over 7 bases. V lost 9 bases to trimming and J lost 7 bases; unmatched junction nucleotides: 14. The CDR3 covers 14 residues. Germline V gene sequence: CDR1 MNHEY, CDR2 SVGAGI. The CDR3 nucleotides are TGTGCCAGAAAGGTGGAGGGGGCGTTTGGTGGCTACACCTTC. Amino acids: CARKVEGAFGGYTF.

The rearrangement uses TRBV6-4 and TRBJ1-6; no firm D call. Germline V gives CDR1 MRHNA, CDR2 SNTAGT. Trimming took off 4 bases at V and 8 bases at J, with 9 bases between the two ends. The CDR3 covers 13 residues. The CDR3 loop is CASSVGRDSPLHF. The CDR3 DNA sequence: TGTGCCAGCAGTGTGGGGAGAGATTCACCCCTCCACTTT.

This clone was seen more than once but under ten times. The sample carries other DNA sequences with the same CDR3. The J gene is TRBJ2-3, the V gene TRBV24-1; D is uncertain. The CDR3 runs to 13 residues. Deletions cut 5 bases from V and 0 bases from J, with 5 bases between. Germline V gene sequence: CDR1 KGHDR, CDR2 SFDVKD. The CDR3 spells CATSGGSTDTQYF. CDR3 coding DNA: TGTGCCACCAGTGGAGGCAGCACAGATACGCAGTATTTT.